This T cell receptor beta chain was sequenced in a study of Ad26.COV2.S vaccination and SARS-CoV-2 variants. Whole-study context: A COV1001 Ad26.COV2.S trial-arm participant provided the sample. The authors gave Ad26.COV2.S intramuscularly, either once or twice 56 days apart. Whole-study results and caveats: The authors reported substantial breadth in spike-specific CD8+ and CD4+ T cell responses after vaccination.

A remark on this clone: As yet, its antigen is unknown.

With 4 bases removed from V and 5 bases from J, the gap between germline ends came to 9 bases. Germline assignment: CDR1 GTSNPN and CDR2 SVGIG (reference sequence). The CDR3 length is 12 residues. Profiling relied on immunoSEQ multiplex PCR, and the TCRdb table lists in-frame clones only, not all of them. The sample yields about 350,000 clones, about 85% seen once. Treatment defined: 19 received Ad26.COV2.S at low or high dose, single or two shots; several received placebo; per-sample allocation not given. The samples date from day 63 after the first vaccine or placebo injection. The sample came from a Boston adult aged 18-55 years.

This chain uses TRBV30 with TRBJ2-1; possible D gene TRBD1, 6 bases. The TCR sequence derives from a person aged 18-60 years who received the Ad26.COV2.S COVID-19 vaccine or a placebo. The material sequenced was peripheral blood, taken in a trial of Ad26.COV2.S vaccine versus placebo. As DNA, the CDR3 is TGTGCCTGGATGGACAGAAACAATGAGCAGTTCTTC. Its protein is CAWMDRNNEQFF.